One TCR beta chain is described in this entry. The antigen remains undetermined. The source of the sample is a study of cytotoxic CD8 clonotypes in ibrutinib-treated CLL. Study conclusions and caveats: Baseline values of clonality outstripped age-matched healthy donors and followed circulating CD8+ T-cell counts.

Some clones are missing from TCRdb's copy, which holds only in-frame ones; the method was immunoSEQ multiplex PCR. The table lists 65,000 to 85,000 clones, 75% to 90% of them singletons, with more than 30% in the top ten. V gave up 2 bases and J gave up 7 bases, with 14 bases separating them. This CDR3 is built from 15 residues. CDR1 is SGHTA and CDR2 is FQGNSA in the germline V gene. The genes are TRBV7-2 and TRBJ2-2; D is uncertain. Here the sequenced sample was PBMCs, taken after 24 months of ibrutinib treatment. This clonotype was obtained from a human donor with chronic lymphocytic leukemia. CDR3 in DNA: TGTGCCAGCAGCTTAAGCCAGGCCCGACTCGGGGAGCTGTTTTTT. This sequence encodes CASSLSQARLGELFF. The full variable domain, with the rest looked up from reference TRBV7-2 and TRBJ2-2, is GAGVSQSPSNKVTEKGKDVELRCDPISGHTALYWYRQSLGQGLEFLIYFQGNSAPDKSGLPSDRFSAERTGGSVSTLTIQRTQQEDSAVYLCASSLSQARLGELFFGEGSRLTVL.